This T cell receptor beta chain derives from a study of STAT5B mutations in CD4+ large granular lymphocyte leukemia. General study results and limits: Top patient clones used TRBV06 genes more often: 8/27 versus 2/35 in controls. Main leukemic clonotypes were patient-specific, but about 25% appeared at low frequency elsewhere. Without putative leukemic clones, patient CD4-sorted repertoires remained more clonal than healthy CD4+ repertoires.

Assay used: immunoSEQ multiplex PCR; TCRdb lists only in-frame clones, some missing. The data show about 40,000 clones, 81% seen once. About this clone: The target antigen is unknown.

The V and J ends lost 2 bases and 2 bases respectively, with 6 bases between them. Per the germline V gene, CDR1 is KGHSH and CDR2 is LQKENI. CDR3 length: 13 amino acids. This chain uses TRBV18 with TRBJ1-2; D gene ambiguous. Sequenced input: CD4+ T cells from blood buffy coats. This clonotype originated in a human donor in good health. This CDR3 reads CASSPDLNYGYTF. CDR3 DNA sequence: TGTGCCAGCTCACCAGATTTGAACTATGGCTACACCTTC.